This entry lists 20 T cell receptor beta chains sequenced from one sample in a study of regulatory T cells in long-lasting Graves disease. Time point meaning: newly diagnosed GD, antithyroid drugs for less than 3 months. PBMC RNA served as the TCR library source. Building of the TCR beta libraries involved iRepertoire HTBI primers and Arm-PCR of CDR3 regions. TCRdb redid the calling of the multiplex PCR reads with MiXCR, one entry per CDR3 protein. The sample shows roughly 420,000 distinct CDR3 sequences, 16% of them seen only once. These data are also associated with another study on T cells in Graves' hyperthyroidism and ophthalmopathy.

This sample comprised peripheral blood mononuclear cells (PBMCs), obtained at new diagnosis, from a patient treated with antithyroid drugs. The receptors were gathered from a woman younger than 30 with Graves disease.

CDR3 in amino acids: CASSYDRPLEPQHF. The CDR3, as DNA: TGTGCCAGCAGCTACGACAGGCCTTTAGAGCCCCAGCATTTT. The chain is built from TRBV6-2 or TRBV6-3 and TRBJ1-5; tentatively, D is TRBD1 (6 bases). CDR1 MNHEY and CDR2 SVGEGT come from the germline V gene. Between the trimmed V and J ends, which lost 6 bases and 8 bases, there was a span of 17 bases. The CDR3 length is 14 residues.

This clonotype was counted between two and nine times. The V gene is TRBV7-3, the J gene TRBJ2-2; D is unclear. Looked up from germline, CDR1 is SGHTA and CDR2 is FQGTGA. The CDR3 covers 15 residues. V lost 5 bases and J lost 4, with 14 bases in between. CDR3 region: CASSPQISGTGELFF. The CDR3 DNA sequence: TGTGCCAGCAGCCCACAAATATCGGGCACCGGGGAGCTGTTTTTT.

V gene TRBV12-3 or TRBV12-4 combines with J gene TRBJ2-7; no clear D gene. CDR3 length: 11 residues. V was pared by 4 bases and J by 7 bases, with 8 bases between. The DNA for the CDR3 is TGTGCCAGCAGTTCGCATAGGGAGCAGTACTTC. It encodes CASSSHREQYF.

This clonotype was observed at least ten times. The chain combines TRBV19 with TRBJ1-1; D is possibly TRBD1 (5 bases). V dropped 5 bases and J dropped 5 bases, with 18 bases sitting between them. CDR1 is LNHDA, CDR2 SQIVND, per germline (reference sequence). This CDR3 has 15 residues. The CDR3, as DNA: TGTGCCAGTAGTGCAGGGACCGCTGGACGTACTGAAGCTTTCTTT. Amino acid sequence: CASSAGTAGRTEAFF.

This clonotype was observed many times. This chain links TRBV6-2 or TRBV6-3 with TRBJ1-1, with D unresolved. Per germline, CDR1 MNHEY and CDR2 SVGEGT. Trimming took 0 bases from V and 7 from J, leaving 18 bases between them. There are 16 residues in the CDR3. The CDR3 DNA reads TGTGCCAGCAGTTACTCGAGGACGAAGCTCGACCTTGAAGCTTTCTTT. This sequence encodes CASSYSRTKLDLEAFF.

The DNA for the CDR3 is TGTGCCAGCAGCCAAGAACTAGAGAACACAGATACGCAGTATTTT. It encodes CASSQELENTDTQYF. This chain joins TRBV4-2 and TRBJ2-3; maybe TRBD2 (5 bases). This CDR3 is built from 15 residues. Germline V CDR1 and CDR2: LGHNA, YNFKEQ. Trimming shortened V by 0 bases and J by 2 bases, and 9 bases separated the two germline ends.

In regard to this clonotype: The germline gene is not matched at one end of the junction; a read error may be the cause. The chain combines TRBV5-1 with TRBJ2-5; 9 bases are a match to TRBD2. Per germline, CDR1 SGHRS and CDR2 YFSETQ. This CDR3 is built from 14 residues. CDR3 region: CPSSPIAGVETQYF. The CDR3 bases are TGCCCCAGCAGCCCTATAGCGGGAGTCGAGACCCAGTACTTC.

As for this clonotype: A read error is likely, as this CDR3 ends without the conserved phenylalanine or tryptophan. The chain has TRBV11-2 and TRBJ2-3, with D perhaps matching TRBD2 (6 bases). Germline loops: CDR1 SGHAT, CDR2 FQNNGV. The CDR3 totals 16 residues. The CDR3 nucleotides are TGTGCCAGCAGCTTACCCCTCCCAGCGGGCACAGATAGGCAGTATGTT. Its protein product is CASSLPLPAGTDRQYV.

The gene calls are TRBV19 and TRBJ2-2; 7 positions match TRBD2. CDR1 and CDR2 from the germline V gene are LNHDA and SQIVND (reference sequence). V shed 11 bases and J 3 bases; nucleotides not matched to a gene: 9. This CDR3 is 14 amino acids long. The CDR3 protein is CAVWGGRDTGELFF. CDR3 DNA sequence: TGTGCCGTATGGGGAGGGAGGGACACCGGGGAGCTGTTTTTT.

This clonotype was detected ten times or more. The rearrangement uses TRBV29-1 and TRBJ2-1, with 8 positions matching TRBD1. Per the germline V gene, CDR1 is SQVTM and CDR2 is ANQGSEA. V shed 5 bases and J 7 bases; nucleotides not matched to a gene: 7. The CDR3 is 13 residues long. The CDR3 bases are TGCAGCGTTCGGAGGACAGGGTGGAATGAGCAGTTCTTC. Translation: CSVRRTGWNEQFF.

The sample holds many counts of this clonotype. The chain carries TRBV11-2 and TRBJ2-2, with a weak D call TRBD2 (6 bases). The germline gives CDR1 SGHAT, CDR2 FQNNGV. The germline V and J ends were trimmed by 1 base and 5 bases, with 14 bases remaining between them. The CDR3 sequence is 16 residues long. The CDR3 region has the DNA TGTGCCAGCAGCTTAGTTCAGGGAGGTTGGACCGGGGAGCTGTTTTTT. This sequence encodes CASSLVQGGWTGELFF.

A single count supports this clonotype. The J gene is TRBJ2-3, the V gene TRBV24-1; 11 positions agree with TRBD2. The CDR3 sequence is 17 residues long. Germline V gene lookup returns CDR1 KGHDR and CDR2 SFDVKD. Trimming took 4 bases from V and 2 from J; bases not matched to a gene: 7. This chain's CDR3 is CATSESGTSGTTDTQYF. As DNA, the CDR3 is TGTGCCACCAGTGAATCCGGGACTAGCGGCACCACAGATACGCAGTATTTT.

The V and J genes are TRBV19 and TRBJ2-7, with 7 positions matching TRBD2. Germline CDR1 is LNHDA and CDR2 is SQIVND (reference sequence). V lost 5 bases to trimming and J lost 0 bases; unmatched junction nucleotides: 10. The CDR3 is 16 residues long. CDR3 loop: CASSLGPWEGSYEQYF. CDR3 DNA: TGTGCCAGTAGTCTCGGACCTTGGGAGGGCTCCTACGAGCAGTACTTC.

V is TRBV12-3 or TRBV12-4 and J is TRBJ2-1, with D unresolved. This CDR3 is 12 amino acids long. V lost 7 bases and J 4 bases, leaving 8 bases between the germline ends. The CDR3 sequence: CASIAGYNEQFF. The CDR3 DNA is TGTGCCAGCATAGCTGGTTACAATGAGCAGTTCTTC.

About this clonotype itself: Since a much larger clone is just one base distant, this may be a read error. The chain is built from TRBV18 and TRBJ2-1; D remains ambiguous. Per the germline V gene, CDR1 is KGHSH and CDR2 is LQKENI. The CDR3 has 12 amino acids. CDR3 DNA: TGTGCCAGCTCACCAACTGGGGATGAGCAGTCCTTC. Translation: CASSPTGDEQSF.

This clonotype came up many times. This sequence joins TRBV13 and TRBJ1-2; D ambiguous. Trimming removed 2 bases from V and 6 bases from J, with 13 bases in between. The CDR3 sequence is 14 residues long. Germline assignment: CDR1 PRHDT and CDR2 FYEKMQ (reference sequence). The CDR3 sequence is CASSLPSNFDGYTF. In DNA, the CDR3 is TGTGCCAGCAGCTTACCCAGTAATTTTGATGGCTACACCTTC.

About this clonotype: A read error is possible here, since a much larger clone lies one base away. V gene TRBV7-9 combines with J gene TRBJ2-4; D could derive from TRBD1 or TRBD2 (5 bases each). Matching the DNA end better, TRBJ2-5 makes the J call doubtful. CDR3 length: 16 amino acids. CDR1 and CDR2 (germline): SEHNR, FQNEAQ (reference sequence). The CDR3 region has the DNA TGTGCCAGCAGCTTACCAAGGGCCCGGGACGTGGAGACCCAGTACTTC. Residues: CASSLPRARDVETQYF.

There are many counts of this clonotype. The V gene is TRBV28, the J gene TRBJ2-1; D possibly corresponds to TRBD2 (5 bases). CDR1 is MDHEN and CDR2 is SYDVKM in the germline V gene. Trimming took 6 bases from V and 8 from J, leaving 11 bases between them. This CDR3 has 12 amino acids. This CDR3 is CASSSTTDEQFF. DNA for the CDR3: TGTGCCAGCAGCTCGACTACGGATGAGCAGTTCTTC.

This clonotype was found many times. The chain is built from TRBV9 and TRBJ2-5; the D call may be TRBD1 or TRBD2 (5 bases each). The CDR3 loop spans 13 amino acids. CDR1 is SGDLS, CDR2 YYNGEE, per germline. V lost 0 bases, J lost 5 bases, and 8 bases lay in between. CDR3 loop: CASSVVGTETQYF. CDR3 nucleotides: TGTGCCAGCAGCGTAGTAGGGACGGAGACCCAGTACTTC.

The V call is TRBV7-2, the J call TRBJ2-2, with a weak D call TRBD1 (6 bases). Germline CDR1 SGHTA, CDR2 FQGNSA. Trimming took 5 bases from V and 1 from J, leaving 14 bases between them. This CDR3 region has 16 residues. The CDR3 here is CASSPQGWKNTGELFF. In nucleotides, the CDR3 is TGTGCCAGCAGCCCCCAGGGGTGGAAGAACACCGGGGAGCTGTTTTTT.